This T cell receptor beta chain stems from a study of blood T cell repertoires in COVID-19. Looking at the study overall: Whether acute or convalescent, the COVID-19 samples came from the United States, Italy and Spain. PBMCs, B-cell-depleted T cells, or T cells were the source of the cDNA or gDNA that made up the material.

As originally analysed: Estimation of nucleated cell counts relied on the amplification of reference gene primers. Clones were read by immunoSEQ multiplex PCR, and TCRdb kept only the in-frame ones, dropping some. Clone size and the V and J calls come from that table; the DNA yielded D and trimming. The sample holds about 72,000 clones, approximately 84% seen once. The V gene's germline CDR1 is LGHDT and CDR2 YNNKEL (reference sequence). The ends lost 2 bases at V and 2 bases at J; junction bases unmatched: 8. CDR3 size: 16 residues. This clone was picked up one time. This clonotype originated in a man in his 70s with active or convalescent COVID-19. The sequenced material came from peripheral blood. The chain combines TRBV3-1 (or the pseudogene TRBV3-2) with TRBJ2-7; 8 nucleotides agree with TRBD2. The CDR3 region has the DNA TGTGCCAGCAGCCAACCCAGCGGGAGATTGACCTACGAGCAGTACTTC. Protein product: CASSQPSGRLTYEQYF.